This T cell receptor beta chain was recovered during a study of T-cell reconstitution after alpha-beta-depleted transplantation in children. CDR1 SGHRS and CDR2 YFSETQ come from the germline V gene. V lost 3 bases, J lost 5 bases, and 3 bases stayed unmatched. CDR3 length: 13 residues. Preparation of the TCRbeta library involved a method that used unique molecular identifiers. One entry per CDR3 protein, called by TCRdb with MiXCR from the PCR reads. The profile shows around 130,000 distinct CDR3 sequences, 9.7% of them singletons. Study results and limitations: The main origin of T-cell counts and diversity one year after transplant was newly produced T cells.

Concerning this clonotype itself: Its antigen remains unidentified.

This specimen consisted of PBMCs, mostly from graft donor cells, obtained 180 days after TCRalphabeta/CD19-depleted stem cell transplant. The chain combines TRBV5-1 with TRBJ1-2, with 8 bases that match TRBD1. This clonotype was sampled from a girl under three years old who had a stem cell transplant for combined immunodeficiency, so the T cells may come from the graft donor. CDR3 bases: TGCGCCAGCAGCTCCCAGGGGGCATATGGCTACACCTTC. It codes for CASSSQGAYGYTF.